Listed below are T cell receptor beta chains from one sample, sequenced in a study of blood T cells in healthy people across ages. TCRdb used MiXCR to reprocess the 5' RACE reads, holding one entry per CDR3 protein. Found here are 500,000 to 650,000 distinct CDR3 sequences, approximately 26% of them singletons; the top ten hold approximately 3.5%. The same data also went into a second study, on T cells of mothers and their children.

Specimen: blood. The receptors come from a boy under 10 years old in good health. CDR3s leave out the opening cysteine and the closing phenylalanine or tryptophan. Fields, in order: J gene, CDR3 length, V gene, D gene, clone size, CDR3 protein. The D gene is left open where the match is weak. Clone size is given for some rows only: seen once, a few or many times, or a class if the clone is expanded.

J: TRBJ1-4
length: 12
V: TRBV10-2
D: NA
size: NA
CDR3: ASSESTGGGKLF

J: TRBJ2-1
length: 14
V: TRBV6-6
D: TRBD1
size: NA
CDR3: ASSLKTGTGDNEQF

J: TRBJ2-1
length: 13
V: TRBV20-1
D: NA
size: few
CDR3: SAARGESSYNEQF

J: TRBJ1-4
length: 17
V: TRBV12-5
D: NA
size: few
CDR3: ASGCPDRIVIATNEKLF

J: TRBJ2-7
length: 12
V: TRBV4-3
D: NA
size: NA
CDR3: ASSQEASRYEQY

J: TRBJ2-1
length: 13
V: TRBV9
D: NA
size: NA
CDR3: ASSVGDLRGNEQF

J: TRBJ1-1
length: 11
V: TRBV3-1
D: NA
size: few
CDR3: ASRADRSTEAF

J: TRBJ2-3
length: 13
V: TRBV6-5
D: TRBD1
size: few
CDR3: ASSLGYRGKDTQY

J: TRBJ1-5
length: 12
V: TRBV20-1
D: NA
size: few
CDR3: SATPGTADQPQH

J: TRBJ1-1
length: 14
V: TRBV20-1
D: NA
size: NA
CDR3: SARDRREGPGTEAF

J: TRBJ2-5
length: 14
V: TRBV7-2
D: NA
size: NA
CDR3: ASSLAAGSGQETQY

J: TRBJ2-5
length: 13
V: TRBV19
D: NA
size: NA
CDR3: ASSIRRGWGETQY

J: TRBJ1-1
length: 11
V: TRBV12-5
D: NA
size: NA
CDR3: ASVGQLNTEAF

J: TRBJ2-5
length: 12
V: TRBV20-1
D: NA
size: NA
CDR3: SARGPREVETQY

J: TRBJ2-7
length: 12
V: TRBV27
D: TRBD1
size: NA
CDR3: ASLPLGQGYEQY

J: NA
length: 12
V: TRBV24-1
D: TRBD2
size: few
CDR3: ATSESGRVNEQF

J: TRBJ2-7
length: 11
V: TRBV2
D: NA
size: NA
CDR3: ASSPGTPYEQY

J: TRBJ1-2
length: 14
V: TRBV3-1
D: NA
size: NA
CDR3: ASSQRSGYANYGYT

J: TRBJ2-5
length: 15
V: TRBV6-2/TRBV6-3
D: TRBD2
size: NA
CDR3: ASSHGLAGVTGETQY

J: TRBJ2-7
length: 11
V: TRBV3-1
D: NA
size: NA
CDR3: ASNRPGSYEQY

J: TRBJ1-5
length: 14
V: TRBV27
D: TRBD1
size: NA
CDR3: ASSSQGATSNQPPH

J: TRBJ2-7
length: 14
V: TRBV15
D: NA
size: NA
CDR3: ATSRESIQMGYEQY

J: TRBJ2-2
length: 13
V: TRBV27
D: NA
size: few
CDR3: ASSLSSSNPGELF

J: TRBJ2-7
length: 7
V: TRBV20-1
D: NA
size: few
CDR3: SARVCPP

J: TRBJ2-2
length: 15
V: TRBV7-9
D: NA
size: NA
CDR3: ASSIPTNKTNTGELF

J: TRBJ2-2
length: 10
V: TRBV9
D: NA
size: NA
CDR3: ASSGGAGELF

J: TRBJ1-6
length: 12
V: TRBV5-5
D: NA
size: NA
CDR3: ASSLASYNSPLH

J: TRBJ2-3
length: 13
V: TRBV6-6
D: TRBD2
size: NA
CDR3: ASSQPGLETDTQY

J: TRBJ2-5
length: 12
V: TRBV5-1
D: NA
size: few
CDR3: ASSFLAGRETQY

J: TRBJ2-3
length: 13
V: TRBV12-3/TRBV12-4
D: TRBD2
size: few
CDR3: ASSQRGVTTDTQY

J: NA
length: 12
V: TRBV7-2
D: TRBD2
size: many
CDR3: ASSPTSGVNEQF

J: TRBJ2-7
length: 10
V: TRBV12-3/TRBV12-4
D: NA
size: NA
CDR3: ASSKWGYEQY

J: TRBJ1-1
length: 12
V: TRBV9
D: NA
size: many
CDR3: ASSGNRENTEAF

J: TRBJ1-2
length: 10
V: TRBV12-3/TRBV12-4
D: TRBD1
size: NA
CDR3: ASSSGQASYT

J: TRBJ2-3
length: 13
V: TRBV5-1
D: NA
size: NA
CDR3: ASSLVSEDTDTQY

J: TRBJ2-1
length: 12
V: TRBV9
D: NA
size: few
CDR3: ASSVEAGHDEQF

J: TRBJ2-1
length: 12
V: TRBV7-8
D: NA
size: NA
CDR3: ASTGGTTYNEQF

J: NA
length: 11
V: TRBV20-1
D: TRBD1
size: NA
CDR3: SERGDRGYEQY

J: TRBJ2-5
length: 12
V: TRBV12-3/TRBV12-4
D: TRBD2
size: NA
CDR3: ASSGGREGETQY

J: TRBJ1-2
length: 10
V: TRBV10-3
D: NA
size: NA
CDR3: AIRGPHYDYT

J: TRBJ2-3
length: 12
V: TRBV24-1
D: NA
size: NA
CDR3: ATSDPEGTDTQY

J: NA
length: 12
V: TRBV4-1
D: TRBD2
size: NA
CDR3: ASSQVAGHYEQY

J: TRBJ1-6
length: 12
V: TRBV15
D: TRBD1
size: few
CDR3: AVRRGQSNSPLH

J: TRBJ1-4
length: 12
V: TRBV20-1
D: NA
size: NA
CDR3: SARIGGSNEKLF

J: TRBJ2-7
length: 13
V: TRBV20-1
D: NA
size: few
CDR3: SASPSTDYSYEQY

J: TRBJ1-1
length: 14
V: TRBV12-5
D: TRBD1
size: once
CDR3: ASGFLTTGTDTEAF

J: NA
length: 12
V: TRBV11-2
D: NA
size: NA
CDR3: ASSLDSWGNEQF

J: TRBJ1-4
length: 14
V: TRBV28
D: NA
size: few
CDR3: ASSLYQTANWEKLF